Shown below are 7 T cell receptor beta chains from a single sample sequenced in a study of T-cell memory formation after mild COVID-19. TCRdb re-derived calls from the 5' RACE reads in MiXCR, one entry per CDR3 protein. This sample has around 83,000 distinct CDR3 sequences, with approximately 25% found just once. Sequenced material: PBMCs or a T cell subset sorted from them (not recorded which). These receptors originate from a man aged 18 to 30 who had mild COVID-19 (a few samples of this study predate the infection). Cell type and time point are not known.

The chain's CDR3 is CASSLASSGGADTQYF. Written as DNA, the CDR3 is TGTGCCAGCAGCTTAGCTTCTAGCGGGGGGGCAGATACGCAGTATTTT. The chain carries TRBV7-8 and TRBJ2-3; TRBD2 agrees at 12 bases. Germline CDR1 and CDR2: SGHVS and FQNEAQ. V gave up 0 bases and J gave up 4 bases; unmatched junction bases: 2. This CDR3 has 16 amino acids. Filled out from reference TRBV7-8 and TRBJ2-3, the complete variable domain reads GAGVSQSPRYKVAKRGQDVALRCDPISGHVSLFWYQQALGQGPEFLTYFQNEAQLDKSGLPSDRFFAERPEGSVSTLKIQRTQQEDSAVYLCASSLASSGGADTQYFGPGTRLTVL.

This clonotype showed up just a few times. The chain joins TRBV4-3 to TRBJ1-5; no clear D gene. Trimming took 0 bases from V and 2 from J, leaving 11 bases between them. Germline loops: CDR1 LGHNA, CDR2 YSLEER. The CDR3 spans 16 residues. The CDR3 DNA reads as TGCGCCAGCAGCCAAGATAAAGAGGGTGGCAATCAGCCCCAGCATTTT. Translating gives CASSQDKEGGNQPQHF.

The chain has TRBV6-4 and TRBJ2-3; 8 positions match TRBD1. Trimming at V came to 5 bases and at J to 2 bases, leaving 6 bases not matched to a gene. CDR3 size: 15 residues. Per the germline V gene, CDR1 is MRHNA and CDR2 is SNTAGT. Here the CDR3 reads CASSYGTGSTDTQYF. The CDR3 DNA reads TGTGCCAGCAGTTACGGGACAGGTTCCACAGATACGCAGTATTTT.

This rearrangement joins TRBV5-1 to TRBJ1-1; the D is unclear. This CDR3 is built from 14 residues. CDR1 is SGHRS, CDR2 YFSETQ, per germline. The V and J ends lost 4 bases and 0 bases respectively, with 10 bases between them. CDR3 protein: CASSPVTMNTEAFF. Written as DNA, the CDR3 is TGCGCCAGCAGCCCAGTAACTATGAACACTGAAGCTTTCTTT.

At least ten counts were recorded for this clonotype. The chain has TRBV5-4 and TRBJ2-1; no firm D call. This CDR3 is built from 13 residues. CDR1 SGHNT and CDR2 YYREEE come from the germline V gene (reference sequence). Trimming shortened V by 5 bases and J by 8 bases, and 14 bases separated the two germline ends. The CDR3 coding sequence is TGTGCCAGCAGTGAACAGTTCAAGGATGAGCAGTTCTTC. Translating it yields CASSEQFKDEQFF.

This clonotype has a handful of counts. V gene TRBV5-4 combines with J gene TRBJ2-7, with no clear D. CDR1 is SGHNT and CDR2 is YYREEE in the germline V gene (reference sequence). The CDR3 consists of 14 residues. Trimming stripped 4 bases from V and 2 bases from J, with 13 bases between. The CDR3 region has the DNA TGTGCCAGCAGCATGTTGGGTGTCCCCTACGAGCAGTACTTC. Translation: CASSMLGVPYEQYF.

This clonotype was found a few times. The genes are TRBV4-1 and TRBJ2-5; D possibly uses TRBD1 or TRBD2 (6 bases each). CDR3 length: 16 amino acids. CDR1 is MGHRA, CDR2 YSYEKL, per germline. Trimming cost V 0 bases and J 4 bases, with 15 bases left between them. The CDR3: CASSQDPPGAGETQYF. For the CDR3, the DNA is TGCGCCAGCAGCCAAGATCCCCCGGGGGCGGGAGAGACCCAGTACTTC.